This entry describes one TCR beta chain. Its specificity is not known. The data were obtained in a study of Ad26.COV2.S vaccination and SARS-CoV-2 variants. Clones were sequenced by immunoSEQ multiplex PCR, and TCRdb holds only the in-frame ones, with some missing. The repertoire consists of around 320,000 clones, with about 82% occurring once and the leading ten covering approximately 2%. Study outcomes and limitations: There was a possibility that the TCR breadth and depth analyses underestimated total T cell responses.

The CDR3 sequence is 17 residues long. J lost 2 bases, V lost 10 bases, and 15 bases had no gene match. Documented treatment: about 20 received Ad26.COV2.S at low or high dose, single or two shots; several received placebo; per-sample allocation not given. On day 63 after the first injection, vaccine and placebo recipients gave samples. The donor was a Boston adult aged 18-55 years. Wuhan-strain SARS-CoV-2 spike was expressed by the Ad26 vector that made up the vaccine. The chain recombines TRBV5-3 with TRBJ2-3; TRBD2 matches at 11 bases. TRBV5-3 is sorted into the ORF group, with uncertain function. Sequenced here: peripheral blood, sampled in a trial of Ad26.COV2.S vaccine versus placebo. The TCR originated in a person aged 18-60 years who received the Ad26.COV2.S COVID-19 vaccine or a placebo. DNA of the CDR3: TGTGCCCGGCCCCCGGGACTAGCGGATCCAATCACAGATACGCAGTATTTT. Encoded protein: CARPPGLADPITDTQYF.